The sequence of this T cell receptor (beta chain) was determined in a study of identifying expanded T cells in peripheral blood. Findings and limits, study-wide: Approximately two-week clone count variance significantly increased as total template count grew.

A word on this clone: Its antigen remains unknown.

The protocol was immunoSEQ multiplex PCR, while the TCRdb copy is restricted to in-frame clones and leaves out a portion. Altogether more than 80,000 clones are present, around 88% being singletons, with the ten largest covering approximately 4%. Trimming stripped 5 bases from V and 3 bases from J, with 5 bases between. The germline V gene has CDR1 SEHNR and CDR2 FQNEAQ (reference sequence). The CDR3 covers 11 residues. The V gene is TRBV7-9, the J gene TRBJ2-7; unclear D gene. Source material: blood. This sequence originates from a person aged 18-69 years in good health. The CDR3 loop is CASSLHYEQYF. The CDR3 DNA is TGTGCCAGCAGCCTTCACTACGAGCAGTACTTC.